This entry is about one T cell receptor beta chain. Its antigen is unknown. Using immunoSEQ multiplex PCR, the repertoire was profiled, and TCRdb retains in-frame clones only, with some absent. Of about 63,000 clones listed, 85% to 95% are singletons. These data belong to a study of cytomegalovirus exposure and HLA in healthy donors. Study-wide findings and caveats: The classifier was said to identify cytomegalovirus status with high specificity and sensitivity. Three chains linked to CMV were shown in vitro to be specific for CMV antigens.

The germline gives CDR1 MNHEY, CDR2 SVGAGI. CDR3 length: 13 amino acids. Trimming removed 3 bases from V and 6 bases from J, with 11 bases in between. This receptor was identified in a woman younger than 30 in good health and CMV-seropositive. The V and J genes are TRBV6-5 and TRBJ1-1; weak D call: TRBD1 (6 bases). Sequencing was carried out using PBMCs. The CDR3, as DNA: TGTGCCAGCAGTTATCGGGGGGCGGCTGAAGCTTTCTTT. Its protein product is CASSYRGAAEAFF.